This T cell receptor (beta chain) was obtained from a study of T cells after yellow fever vaccination. Study-level information: Preparation used SMART-Seq v4 Ultra Low Input for the low-cell-number fractions.

In this sample, this clonotype turned up a few times. Its antigen remains unidentified. TCRdb processed the 5' RACE reads anew with MiXCR; each CDR3 protein has one entry. The sample lists some 500,000 distinct CDR3 sequences, about 14% occurring once. This CDR3 region has 15 residues. CDR1 SGDLS and CDR2 YYNGEE come from the germline V gene. V shed 3 bases and J shed 3 bases, with 13 bases lying between them. Overall study results and limits: Repertoires sorted by FACS could include abundant clonotypes that are contaminants from the bulk population.

The chain uses TRBV9 and TRBJ2-1; possible D gene TRBD1, 5 bases. The TCR originated in a man in his thirties or forties who received the YFV17D yellow fever vaccine. The input for sequencing was PBMCs, taken on the day of the yellow fever booster vaccination. CDR3: CASSGTGEFYNEQFF. In DNA, the CDR3 is TGTGCCAGCAGCGGCACAGGCGAATTCTACAATGAGCAGTTCTTC. The whole variable domain, remainder taken from reference TRBV9 and TRBJ2-1, is DSGVTQTPKHLITATGQRVTLRCSPRSGDLSVYWYQQSLDQGLQFLIQYYNGEERAKGNILERFSAQQFPDLHSELNLSSLELGDSALYFCASSGTGEFYNEQFFGPGTRLTVL.